Listed here are 10 T cell receptor beta chains from one sample, sequenced in a study of beta chain features in type 1 diabetes. Study-wide results and caveats: Type 1 diabetes patients showed a moderate but significant shortening of TCRB CDR3s in all four CD4+ subsets.

What was sequenced were expressed TCRB transcripts, since all of the isolated RNA had been reverse transcribed. Assay: immunoSEQ multiplex PCR; the TCRdb copy retains only in-frame clones and omits some. The repertoire holds hundreds of thousands of clones, with 15% as singletons. No antigens are known for them. The sequenced material came from naive CD4+ T cells from blood. These receptors were collected from a man younger than 35 with type 1 diabetes.

The chain combines TRBV6-6 with TRBJ2-5; D is unclear. The germline V gene has CDR1 MNHNY and CDR2 SVGAGI (reference sequence). The CDR3 extends over 12 amino acids. Trimming stripped 4 bases from V and 5 bases from J, with 8 bases between. In nucleotides, the CDR3 is TGTGCCAGCAGTTCCATCGGGGAGACCCAGTACTTC. Its protein product is CASSSIGETQYF.

The V call is TRBV29-1, the J call TRBJ2-3; 8 bases match TRBD2. CDR3 length: 14 amino acids. Per germline, CDR1 SQVTM and CDR2 ANQGSEA. V lost 4 bases, J lost 1 base, and 4 bases stayed unmatched. The CDR3 reads CSVAREGGTDTQYF. The CDR3 DNA reads TGCAGCGTTGCACGGGAGGGAGGCACAGATACGCAGTATTTT.

V is TRBV6-5 and J is TRBJ2-1, with 9 bases that match TRBD2. With V trimmed by 7 bases and J by 5 bases, 6 bases remained unmatched. The CDR3 spans 14 residues. CDR1 MNHEY and CDR2 SVGAGI come from the germline V gene. The CDR3 spells CASTRTSADNEQFF. Here the CDR3 DNA reads TGTGCCAGCACCAGGACTAGCGCAGACAATGAGCAGTTCTTC.

The chain recombines TRBV5-4 with TRBJ2-1; 8 bases fit TRBD1. Germline assignment: CDR1 SGHNT and CDR2 YYREEE (reference sequence). This CDR3 is 15 amino acids long. The ends lost 2 bases at V and 6 bases at J; junction bases unmatched: 7. CDR3 residues: CASSFETGVGNEQFF. CDR3 in DNA: TGTGCCAGCAGCTTTGAGACAGGGGTTGGCAATGAGCAGTTCTTC.

The sample holds a few counts of this clone. The V and J genes are TRBV11-2 and TRBJ2-1; TRBD1 aligns across 7 bases. V shed 5 bases, J shed 6 bases, and the junction held 4 bases outside the gene matches. The CDR3 contains 13 residues. Germline-derived CDR1 and CDR2 are SGHAT and FQNNGV. Written as DNA, the CDR3 is TGTGCCAGCAGCCAGACAGGGTTCAATGAGCAGTTCTTC. Translating gives CASSQTGFNEQFF.

The V and J genes are TRBV18 and TRBJ2-3; D remains ambiguous. Trimming left V 1 base short and J 0 bases short, with 5 bases between. The CDR3 totals 14 residues. CDR1 KGHSH and CDR2 LQKENI come from the germline V gene. This CDR3 reads CASSPRLSTDTQYF. CDR3 nucleotide sequence: TGTGCCAGCTCACCACGTCTTAGCACAGATACGCAGTATTTT.

V gene TRBV2 combines with J gene TRBJ2-5, with unresolved D. Trimming stripped 4 bases from V and 9 bases from J, with 9 bases between. The germline gives CDR1 SNHLY, CDR2 FYNNEI. The length of the CDR3 is 11 residues. In nucleotides, the CDR3 is TGTGCCAGCAGTGGTCCCGTTCCCCAGTACTTC. Its translation: CASSGPVPQYF. Full variable domain (remainder filled in from reference TRBV2 and TRBJ2-5): EPEVTQTPSHQVTQMGQEVILRCVPISNHLYFYWYRQILGQKVEFLVSFYNNEISEKSEIFDDQFSVERPDGSNFTLKIRSTKLEDSAMYFCASSGPVPQYFGPGTRLLVL.

Only a few counts were recorded for this clone. The chain couples TRBV7-8 to TRBJ1-1, with D perhaps matching TRBD1 (6 bases). The CDR3 has 15 amino acids. Germline lookup yields CDR1 SGHVS and CDR2 FQNEAQ. The V end was cut by 1 base, the J end by 4 bases, with 13 bases between. CDR3 sequence reads: CASSLDLRGGTEAFF. CDR3 nucleotides: TGTGCCAGCAGCTTAGACCTCAGGGGTGGCACTGAAGCTTTCTTT.

This clone has only a few counts. The genes are TRBV6-1 and TRBJ1-4; weak D call: TRBD1 (6 bases). Trimming pared 8 bases from V and 5 bases from J, leaving 15 bases between. Germline-derived CDR1 and CDR2 are MNHNS and SASEGT. The CDR3 contains 14 residues. CDR3 residues: CASSSGQRNEKLFF. In nucleotides, the CDR3 is TGTGCCAGCTCGAGTGGACAGAGGAATGAAAAACTGTTTTTT.

V is TRBV7-2 and J is TRBJ1-2, with D perhaps TRBD1 (5 bases). Per germline, CDR1 SGHTA and CDR2 FQGNSA. The CDR3 is 15 residues long. Between the trimmed V and J ends, which lost 0 bases and 3 bases, there was a span of 11 bases. The CDR3 DNA follows: TGTGCCAGCAGCTTAGCAGTATCCAGGGACTATGGCTACACCTTC. It specifies CASSLAVSRDYGYTF.